What follows are 4 T cell receptor beta chains derived from one specimen sequenced in a study of T cell responses to AZD1222 COVID-19 vaccine. Libraries were prepared by immunoSEQ multiplex PCR; TCRdb keeps only in-frame clonotypes and omits some of them. The table shows under 120,000 clones, with roughly 90% occurring only once. The material was peripheral blood, obtained on day 0 of AZD1222 vaccination. The receptors come from an adult in good health.

The chain is built from TRBV4-2 and TRBJ2-1; D unresolved. The CDR3 covers 15 residues. The V and J ends lost 3 bases and 2 bases respectively, with 11 bases between them. Germline V gene data show CDR1 as LGHNA and CDR2 as YNFKEQ. The CDR3 coding sequence is TGTGCCAGCAGCCACTCACCTGGGACCTACAATGAGCAGTTCTTC. Its protein product is CASSHSPGTYNEQFF.

J is TRBJ2-2 and V is TRBV11-3; D call uncertain. CDR3 length equals 18 residues. Trimming removed 0 bases at V and 0 bases at J, with 14 bases between. Per germline, CDR1 SGHNT and CDR2 YENEEA. The CDR3: CASSLELTDPANTGELFF. The CDR3 DNA sequence: TGTGCCAGCAGCTTAGAATTAACCGACCCAGCGAACACCGGGGAGCTGTTTTTT.

CDR3 amino acids: CATSRLAGGDLRDEQFF. The CDR3 DNA follows: TGTGCCACCAGCAGGCTTGCGGGGGGGGACTTGAGGGATGAGCAGTTCTTC. This chain connects TRBV15 to TRBJ2-1; 9 nucleotides agree with TRBD2. This CDR3 comprises 17 residues. Germline values: CDR1 LNHNV, CDR2 YYDKDF (reference sequence). J lost 8 bases, V lost 3 bases, and 14 bases had no gene match.

This chain joins TRBV4-2 and TRBJ1-1; the D is unclear. Trimming stripped 4 bases from V and 4 bases from J, with 13 bases between. Germline CDR1 LGHNA, CDR2 YNFKEQ. CDR3 length: 14 residues. Here the CDR3 reads CASSPTLGITEAFF. CDR3 coding DNA: TGTGCCAGCAGCCCCACGTTAGGAATCACTGAAGCTTTCTTT.